These 17 T cell receptor beta chains originate from one sample sequenced in a study of blood T cells in healthy people across ages. A second 7 to 11 cycle PCR used barcoded and J-beta primers. One entry per CDR3 protein results from TCRdb running MiXCR on the 5' RACE reads. The sample records 580,000 or so distinct CDR3 sequences, around 48% being singletons. Sequenced: blood. All receptors derive from a man older than 75 in good health.

As regards this clonotype: A read error is possible here, since a much larger clone lies one base away. The V gene is TRBV6-6, the J gene TRBJ2-3; 8 bases map to TRBD2. The germline V gene encodes CDR1 MNHNY and CDR2 SVGAGI (reference sequence). V was clipped by 5 bases and J by 4 bases; unmatched bases: 5. The CDR3 is 14 amino acids. The CDR3 region is CASSPSGGSDTQYF. The CDR3 DNA sequence: TGTGCCAGCAGTCCCAGCGGGGGTTCAGATACGCAGTATTTT.

This clonotype turned up a few times. This chain uses TRBV10-2 with TRBJ2-1; 11 nucleotides agree with TRBD2. Germline loops: CDR1 WSHSY, CDR2 SAAADI. The CDR3 runs 13 residues. With V trimmed by 6 bases and J by 9 bases, 4 bases remained unmatched. The CDR3 nucleotides read TGCGCCAGCAGGGTTAGCGGGGGGGTTGAGCAGTTCTTC. Translation gives CASRVSGGVEQFF.

A few counts support this clonotype. This chain uses TRBV6-2 or TRBV6-3 with TRBJ2-3; 10 bases are shared with TRBD1. V lost 6 bases, J lost 5 bases, and 8 bases stayed unmatched. The CDR3 consists of 15 residues. CDR1 and CDR2 from the germline V gene are MNHEY and SVGEGT. CDR3 coding DNA: TGTGCCAGCAGACTCCCGGGACAGGGGCAAGATACGCAGTATTTT. It encodes CASRLPGQGQDTQYF.

The chain has TRBV2 and TRBJ2-2, with a tentative D call TRBD2 (6 bases). V gave up 3 bases and J gave up 5 bases, with 13 bases separating them. This CDR3 is 15 amino acids long. Germline V CDR1 and CDR2: SNHLY, FYNNEI. DNA for the CDR3: TGTGCCAGCAGTGATGGGGGAGGCGATACCGGGGAGCTGTTTTTT. Amino acids: CASSDGGGDTGELFF.

The chain combines TRBV29-1 with TRBJ2-5; 8 bases line up with TRBD1. Germline lookup yields CDR1 SQVTM and CDR2 ANQGSEA. Unmatched junction bases numbered 6, after V lost 5 bases and J lost 4 bases. This CDR3 has 13 residues. The CDR3: CSVRRGLTETQYF. In DNA form, the CDR3 reads TGCAGCGTTCGCAGGGGGCTAACAGAGACCCAGTACTTC.

This clonotype was detected only a few times. This chain links TRBV3-1 with TRBJ2-1; D is unresolved. From germline, CDR1 is LGHDT and CDR2 YNNKEL (reference sequence). CDR3 length: 16 amino acids. The ends were cut back, 3 bases at V and 3 bases at J, with 15 bases in the middle. The CDR3 is CASSHDSPPLYNEQFF. CDR3 DNA sequence: TGTGCCAGCAGCCACGACTCGCCACCCCTCTACAATGAGCAGTTCTTC.

The chain uses TRBV5-1 and TRBJ2-5; 11 nucleotides agree with TRBD1. This CDR3 comprises 16 residues. The ends lost 0 bases at V and 4 bases at J; junction bases unmatched: 5. CDR1 SGHRS and CDR2 YFSETQ come from the germline V gene. The CDR3 spells CASSLAGQGAGETQYF. In DNA, the CDR3 is TGCGCCAGCAGCTTGGCCGGACAGGGGGCAGGAGAGACCCAGTACTTC. Variable domain in full (rest from reference TRBV5-1 and TRBJ2-5): KAGVTQTPRYLIKTRGQQVTLSCSPISGHRSVSWYQQTPGQGLQFLFEYFSETQRNKGNFPGRFSGRQFSNSRSEMNVSTLELGDSALYLCASSLAGQGAGETQYFGPGTRLLVL.

V usage is TRBV15 and J usage is TRBJ1-2, with D perhaps TRBD1 (5 bases). This CDR3 region has 15 residues. CDR1 is LNHNV and CDR2 is YYDKDF in the germline V gene (reference sequence). V was cut by 3 bases and J by 1 base, with 12 bases left in between. DNA of the CDR3: TGTGCCACCAGCAGCACATGGGGCAATAACTATGGCTACACCTTC. It translates to CATSSTWGNNYGYTF.

This chain joins TRBV7-9 and TRBJ1-5; TRBD1 agrees at 7 bases. CDR1 SEHNR and CDR2 FQNEAQ come from the germline V gene (reference sequence). With 5 bases clipped from V and 7 bases from J, the junction kept 11 bases outside the gene matches. The CDR3 loop spans 15 amino acids. CDR3 protein: CASSPLGRGSQPQHF. For the CDR3, the DNA is TGTGCCAGCAGCCCACTGGGCAGGGGGTCCCAGCCCCAGCATTTT. Filled out from reference TRBV7-9 and TRBJ1-5, the complete variable domain reads DTGVSQNPRHKITKRGQNVTFRCDPISEHNRLYWYRQTLGQGPEFLTYFQNEAQLEKSRLLSDRFSAERPKGSFSTLEIQRTEQGDSAMYLCASSPLGRGSQPQHFGDGTRLSIL.

This clonotype turned up a few times. The chain is built from TRBV12-3 or TRBV12-4 and TRBJ2-5; D is perhaps TRBD2 (6 bases). The CDR3 has 14 amino acids. Between the trimmed V and J ends, which lost 4 bases and 5 bases, there was a span of 14 bases. The CDR3 loop is CASSSRGGTETQYF. CDR3 in DNA: TGTGCCAGCAGTTCCCGGGGCGGGACGGAGACCCAGTACTTC.

The rearrangement joins TRBV25-1 to TRBJ2-2, with TRBD1 identical over 12 bases. Trimming removed 1 base from V and 5 bases from J; junction bases left unmatched: 11. Germline V gene sequence: CDR1 MGHDK, CDR2 SYGVNS. This CDR3 has 19 amino acids. This chain's CDR3 is CASSEFGTGGRSRTGELFF. CDR3 nucleotides: TGTGCCAGCAGTGAATTTGGGACAGGGGGCAGATCGAGGACCGGGGAGCTGTTTTTT.

The J gene is TRBJ2-4, the V gene TRBV12-3 or TRBV12-4; possibly TRBD1 for D (6 bases). The J call could be wrong; TRBJ2-5 is a better fit for the DNA end. The CDR3 covers 16 residues. CDR3 sequence: CASSFLVGALQETQYF. CDR3 coding DNA: TGTGCCAGCAGTTTTTTGGTGGGGGCCCTCCAAGAGACCCAGTACTTC.

Only a few counts were recorded for this clonotype. The CDR3 here is CASSAQGANTEAFF. The DNA for the CDR3 is TGTGCCAGCAGCGCTCAGGGGGCCAACACTGAAGCTTTCTTT. This chain connects TRBV7-3 to TRBJ1-1, with 8 bases aligning to TRBD1. The V gene's germline CDR1 is SGHTA and CDR2 FQGTGA. V shed 5 bases and J 2 bases; nucleotides not matched to a gene: 4. The CDR3 length is 14 residues.

This clonotype was counted a few times. V and J are TRBV3-1 and TRBJ2-1; TRBD2 might be the D (6 bases). V was pared by 1 base and J by 12 bases, with 22 bases between. Germline V gives CDR1 LGHDT, CDR2 YNNKEL (reference sequence). The CDR3 sequence is 16 residues long. The CDR3 nucleotides read TGTGCCAGCAGCCAAGGCGGGACCCCGGGGGAAGGAGGGCAGTTCTTC. Protein: CASSQGGTPGEGGQFF.

In its sample, this clonotype was seen once. The chain uses TRBV7-8 and TRBJ1-3; D gene ambiguous. V was cut by 0 bases and J by 1 base, with 10 bases left in between. This CDR3 has 16 residues. Germline lookup yields CDR1 SGHVS and CDR2 FQNEAQ. The CDR3 region has the DNA TGTGCCAGCAGCTTAGCGCTTATCGGTTCTGGAAACACCATATATTTT. This translates into CASSLALIGSGNTIYF.

With regard to this clonotype: One end of the junction fails to match germline, which may point to a read error. The chain couples TRBV7-9 to TRBJ2-1; D gene uncertain. The CDR3 covers 12 residues. Germline V gives CDR1 SEHNR, CDR2 FQNEAQ (reference sequence). DNA of the CDR3: TGTACCAGCAGTGCTCAATTTGGTGAGCAGTTCTTC. Protein sequence: CTSSAQFGEQFF.

This chain joins TRBV6-4 and TRBJ2-5, with TRBD1 as a possible D gene (6 bases). This CDR3 comprises 13 residues. Germline loops: CDR1 MRHNA, CDR2 SNTAGT. V gave up 4 bases and J gave up 11 bases, with 17 bases separating them. CDR3 loop: CASSGEQGNRQYF. Written as DNA, the CDR3 is TGTGCCAGCAGTGGGGAACAGGGTAACAGGCAGTACTTC.